This T cell receptor beta chain is drawn from a study of glioma-infiltrating T cells after dendritic cell vaccination (dated by TCRdb to about 2016). Concerning the study at large: The cohort included 15 or so glioblastoma patients drawn from Phase I and II dendritic cell vaccination trials, of whom 9 were newly diagnosed and 6 had recurrent disease. The vaccine consisted of monocyte-derived dendritic cells cultured approximately seven days with IL-4 and GM-CSF, then pulsed overnight with autologous tumor lysate. Each patient was given three intradermal dendritic cell vaccine injections, spaced two weeks apart, in the arm below the axilla. Survival after dendritic cell vaccination was correlated with TCR sequencing metrics, such as TIL content and the overlap between tumor and blood repertoires. Between the early 2000s and the early 2010s, patients were given autologous tumor lysate-pulsed dendritic cell vaccination. Tumor-infiltrating lymphocyte content was quantified and tumor and blood repertoires were compared in dendritic cell-vaccinated glioblastoma patients by deep sequencing of TCR beta CDR3 regions. Broader findings and caveats from the paper: After dendritic cell vaccination, a higher estimated pretreatment TIL content predicted longer time to progression and overall survival. No direct relationship between TCR clonality and survival was found, suggesting that a diverse polyclonal response may matter. The three-group TCR overlap response model was characterized as speculative, and prospective validation of the model was stated to be required. The cohort was small and heterogeneous, and full blood and tumor sets were available for few patients, with initial-recurrent tumor pairs available for even fewer patients.

Using the immunoSEQ assay, TCRB CDR3 regions were amplified from roughly 1.8 micrograms of genomic DNA, or from all available DNA when less than that was on hand. The multiplex PCR relied on 60 forward primers for TCR V beta segments and 13 reverse primers for J beta segments. To estimate reads per starting template, synthetic control templates were spiked into each sample at limiting dilution. Reads of 87 bp were generated by sequencing on the Illumina HiSeq System. The paper's data handling went like this. PCR and sequencing errors were removed by a nearest neighbor algorithm that merged closely related sequences. TCR overlap was measured as the percentage of unique tumor TCR beta sequences that were also present in the peripheral blood of the same patient. In its TCRdb copy, this immuneACCESS table keeps in-frame sequences only and misses some clones. Where compared with another copy, unresolved V genes explain less than half of these, and the others have no known cause. That table is the source of V, J and clone size, and D and trimming were worked out from the DNA. This sample comprises about 65,000 clones, around 86% of them detected only once. Around 10% of the sample belongs to the ten largest clones.

Concerning this clone: Its antigen is still unknown. Base qualities are not at hand, and no much larger clone is one base apart.

Trimmed from V: 6 bases; trimmed from J: 4 bases; junction bases lacking a gene match: 11. Looking up the germline V gene yields CDR1 SGHTA and CDR2 FQGNSA. The CDR3 starts with the cysteine, ends with the phenylalanine, and has 16 residues. The entry retains the CDR3 DNA only, 48 bases that are in frame from base 1. The time point label of this sample denotes: after dendritic cell vaccination, including at tumor progression/relapse. Patients were selected for having adequate residual fresh-frozen tumor tissue and more than two years of available survival data. Molecular status otherwise varied across the glioblastoma patients, but none of them carried an isocitrate dehydrogenase mutation. PBMC were collected before vaccination, two weeks after the third vaccination, and at tumor progression when it occurred. Genomic DNA was extracted with the Qiagen DNeasy Blood extraction Kit.

This clonotype was obtained from a human donor with glioblastoma. The chain links TRBV7-2 with TRBJ1-3; a stretch of 8 junction bases matches TRBD1. The sequenced sample was blood, obtained after dendritic cell vaccination. The nucleotide sequence is given as TGTGCCAGCAGTCTCCTTCAGGGGGCGGCCGGAAACACCATATATTTT. It codes for CASSLLQGAAGNTIYF.